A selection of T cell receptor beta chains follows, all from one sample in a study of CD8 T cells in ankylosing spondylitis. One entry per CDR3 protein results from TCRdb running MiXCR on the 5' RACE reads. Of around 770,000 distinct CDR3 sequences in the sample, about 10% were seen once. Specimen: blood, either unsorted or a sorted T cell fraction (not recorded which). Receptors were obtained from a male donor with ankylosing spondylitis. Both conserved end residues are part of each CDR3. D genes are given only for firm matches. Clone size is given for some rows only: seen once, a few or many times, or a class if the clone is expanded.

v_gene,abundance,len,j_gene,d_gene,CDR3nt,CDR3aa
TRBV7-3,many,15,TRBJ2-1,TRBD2,TGTGCCAGCAGCTTAGCGGGGGGGAGGTACAATGAGCAGTTCTTC,CASSLAGGRYNEQFF
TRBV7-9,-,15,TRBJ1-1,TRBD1,TGTGCCAGCAGCCTTTGGACAGGCGGCCGCCGTGAAGCTTTCTTT,CASSLWTGGRREAFF
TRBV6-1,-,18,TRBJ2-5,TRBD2,TGTGCCAGCAGTACCCGTTCTAGCGGGAGCGTTTTCCAAGAGACCCAGTACTTC,CASSTRSSGSVFQETQYF
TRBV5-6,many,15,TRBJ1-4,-,TGTGCCAGCAGCGACGGGCCAACAACTAATGAAAAACTGTTTTTT,CASSDGPTTNEKLFF
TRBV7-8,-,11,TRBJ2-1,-,TGTGCCAGCAGCTTAGGGGATCCACAGTTCTTC,CASSLGDPQFF
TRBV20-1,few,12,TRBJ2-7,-,TGCAGTGCTTCCGAGGGTTACTACGAGCAGTACTTC,CSASEGYYEQYF
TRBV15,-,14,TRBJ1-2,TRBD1,TGTGCCACCAGAGGGGACAGGGGAGACTATGGCTACACCTTC,CATRGDRGDYGYTF
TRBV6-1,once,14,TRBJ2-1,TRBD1,TGTGCCAGCACCCTGGGACAGGGCTTCAATGAGCAGTTCTTC,CASTLGQGFNEQFF
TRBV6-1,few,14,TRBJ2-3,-,TGTGCCAGCAGTCGAAGGGCCGATACAGATACGCAGTATTTT,CASSRRADTDTQYF
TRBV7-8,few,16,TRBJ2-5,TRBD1,TGTGCCAGCAGCTGCCCGGAGGACAGGGACCAAGAGACCCAGTACTTC,CASSCPEDRDQETQYF
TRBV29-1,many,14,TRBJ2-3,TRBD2,TGCAGCGTTGGATACGGACTAGGGGCAGATACGCAGTATTTT,CSVGYGLGADTQYF
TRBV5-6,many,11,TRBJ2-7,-,TGTGCCAGCAGCTCTCGGGACGGGCAGTACTTC,CASSSRDGQYF
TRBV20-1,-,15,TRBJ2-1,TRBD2,TGCAGTGCTCGATCCCCGGGACTAGCGAAAATTGAGCAGTTCTTC,CSARSPGLAKIEQFF
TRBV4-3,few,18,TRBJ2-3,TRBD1,TGCGCCAGCAGCCACGACAAGAGTTGGACAGGGGGAACAGATACGCAGTATTTT,CASSHDKSWTGGTDTQYF
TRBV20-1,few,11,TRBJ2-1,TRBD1,TGCAGTGCTTACAGGGGAGATGAGCAGTTCTTC,CSAYRGDEQFF
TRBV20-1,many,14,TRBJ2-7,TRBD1,TGCAGTGCTAGCGCCCGGGACAGATTGAGCGAGCAGTACTTC,CSASARDRLSEQYF
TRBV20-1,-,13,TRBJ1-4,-,TGCAGTGCTAGGAGATCAACTAATGAAAAACTGTTTTTT,CSARRSTNEKLFF
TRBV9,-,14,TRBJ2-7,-,TGTGCCAGCAGCGTAGATGGGGTAACCTACGAGCAGTACTTC,CASSVDGVTYEQYF
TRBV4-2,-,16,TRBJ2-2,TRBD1,TGTGCCAGCAGCCATGTTCCGGGACAGGGCACCGGGGAGCTGTTTTTT,CASSHVPGQGTGELFF
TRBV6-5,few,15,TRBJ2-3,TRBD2,TGTGCCAGCAGTTTCACCGGGAGGCTCGGAGATACGCAGTATTTT,CASSFTGRLGDTQYF
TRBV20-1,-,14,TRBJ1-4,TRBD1,TGCAGTGCTAGACCAGGGGGCGGGCGCGAAAAACTGTTTTTT,CSARPGGGREKLFF
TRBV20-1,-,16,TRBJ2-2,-,TGCAGTGCTAGGGATCCGTTCAGGGCGGTTACCGGGGAGCTGTTTTTT,CSARDPFRAVTGELFF
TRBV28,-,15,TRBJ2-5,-,TGTGCCAGCAGGAGAAGATTAGCGATATGGGAGACCCAGTACTTC,CASRRRLAIWETQYF
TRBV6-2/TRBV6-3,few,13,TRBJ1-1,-,TGTGCCAGCAGTCTGCTCCGGGGCGCTGAAGCTTTCTTT,CASSLLRGAEAFF
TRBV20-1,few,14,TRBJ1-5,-,TGCAGTGCTAGAGATGGGACATTGGATCAGCCCCAGCATTTT,CSARDGTLDQPQHF
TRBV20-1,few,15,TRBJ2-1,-,TGCAGTGCCCCACGTTTCGGGACTCGCTACAATGAGCAGTTCTTC,CSAPRFGTRYNEQFF
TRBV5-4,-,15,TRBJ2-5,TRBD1,TGTGCCAGCAGTCGTCCCGGGACAGGACAAGAGACCCAGTACTTC,CASSRPGTGQETQYF
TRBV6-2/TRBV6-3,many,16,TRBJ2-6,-,TGTGCCAGCACCGTCGGGCCCCTCTCCGGGGCCAACGTCCTGACTTTC,CASTVGPLSGANVLTF
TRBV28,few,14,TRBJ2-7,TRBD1,TGTGCCAGCAGAATCGGACAGGGTTCCTACGAGCAGTACTTC,CASRIGQGSYEQYF
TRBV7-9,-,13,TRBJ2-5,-,TGTGCCAGCAGCTTAGCTGACATGAAGACCCAGTACTTC,CASSLADMKTQYF
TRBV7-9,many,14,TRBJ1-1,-,TGTGCCAGCAGCCCTGAATGGGTGAACACTGAAGCTTTCTTT,CASSPEWVNTEAFF
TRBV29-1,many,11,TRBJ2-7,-,TGCAGCGTTGATACGTACTACGAGCAGTACTTC,CSVDTYYEQYF
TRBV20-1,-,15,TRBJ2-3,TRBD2,TGCAGTGCCCCCCGGGCGGGAGAAGGCACAGATACGCAGTATTTT,CSAPRAGEGTDTQYF
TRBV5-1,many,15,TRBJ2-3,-,TGCGCCAGCAGCTCGACCGGGACATACACAGATACGCAGTATTTT,CASSSTGTYTDTQYF
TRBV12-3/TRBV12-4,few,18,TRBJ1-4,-,TGTGCCAGCAGTTTAGTTGGGTACATCCCTGCGGCTAATGAAAAACTGTTTTTT,CASSLVGYIPAANEKLFF
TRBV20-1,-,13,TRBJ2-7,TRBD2,TGCAGTGCTAACGGGGGGGGGACCTACGAGCAGTACTTC,CSANGGGTYEQYF
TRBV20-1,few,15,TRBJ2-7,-,TGCAGTGCTAGAGCTCCGGCCACCGGGTCGGGCGAGCAGTACTTC,CSARAPATGSGEQYF
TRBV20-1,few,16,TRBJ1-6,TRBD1,TGCAGTACCGGGACAGTCGATAGCTCCTATAATTCACCCCTCCACTTT,CSTGTVDSSYNSPLHF
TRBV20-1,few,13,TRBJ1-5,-,TGCAGTGCTAGAGTTAGAGGCAATCAGCCCCAGCATTTT,CSARVRGNQPQHF
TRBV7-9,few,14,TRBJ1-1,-,TGTGCCAGCAGCCCTATTGGGAGGAACACTGAAGCTTTCTTT,CASSPIGRNTEAFF